This TCR beta chain was sequenced in a study of T cell clusters in autoimmune cytopenias (dated by TCRdb to about 2019). With respect to the entire study: The median TRB sequencing depth was about 50,000 reads per sample, and the median number of distinct TRB clonotypes was about 2,500 per sample. TRB and IGH repertoires from peripheral blood were sequenced in autoimmune cytopenia patients at active disease and during treatment follow-up, with healthy, CLL and autoimmune hepatitis controls included alongside. The study aimed to test whether autoimmune cytopenia patients carry a disease-specific immune repertoire signature usable as a blood-based biomarker. The paper's findings and limits, for the study overall: TRB repertoire shifts, with less even repertoires in secondary cytopenia and CLL, mostly reflected lymphoma bias rather than autoimmunity. Compared with active autoimmune hepatitis patients, healthy donors had almost three times as many exclusive TRB clusters, a finding consistent with an autoimmunity-wide signature. The cluster-lack signature was not seen for secondary cytopenia versus CLL, apparently masked by the dominant lymphoma-associated repertoire. GLIPH suggested that primary autoimmune cytopenia patients lacked physiological T cell clusters: roughly 50 clusters were exclusive to healthy donors versus some 18 exclusive to patients. The T cell clusters were only ever defined in silico, so experimental validation of their functional role was still needed.

The germline V gene (reference sequence) sets CDR1 to DFQATT and CDR2 to SNEGSKA. The CDR3 measures 11 amino acids from cysteine to phenylalanine. A DNA sequence was not provided. Multiplex PCR with a touch-down protocol amplified TRB rearrangements, with the TRB-A and TRB-B primer pools combined in a single tube. Illumina adapters and sample indices were added to the amplicons through two consecutive PCR reactions performed with Phusion HS II polymerase. Amplicons were gel-purified with the NucleoSpin Gel and PCR Clean-up kit, then quantified by Qubit and quality-checked on an Agilent 2100 Bioanalyzer. Sequencing of the libraries was done on an Illumina MiSeq with 600-cycle, single-indexed, paired-end runs. The study's processing was this. MiXCR version 2.1.12 with the default MiXCR reference library was used to align and assemble TRB reads. A clone was defined by each unique CDR3 nucleotide sequence, and the analysis included only productive sequences with two or more reads. To assess repertoire diversity, an R script computed alpha-parameterized diversity profiles (alpha 0 to 5), which included the Shannon (alpha 1) and Simpson (alpha 2) indices. Combinatorial TRB VJ usage was calculated with the tcR package and was compared between cohorts by principal component analysis performed with ade4. GLIPH clustering of TCRbeta CDR3s was carried out on cohort pairs matched by age and read depth, and cluster frequencies were compared by Wilcoxon test. Reprocessed by TCRdb, the reads give a single entry per CDR3 protein sequence, without DNA. TCRdb's processing, not the authors', yielded these V and J calls. The table for this sample records about 8,400 distinct CDR3 sequences. The top ten hold around 4.5% of the sample.

Each sample's TRB amplification started from approximately 230 ng of peripheral blood genomic DNA, which corresponds to 35,000 to 45,000 genome equivalents. Its count unrecorded, this clonotype is medium-sized (0.01 to 0.1%) by frequency. Its specific antigen is unknown. The sequenced material came from peripheral blood. This sequence was found in a human donor with an autoimmune cytopenia or autoimmune hepatitis (not recorded which). The chain is encoded by TRBV20-1 joined to TRBJ2-7; TCRdb proposes TRBD1, but this gene call is untestable without DNA. The CDR3 is CSAGQGYEQYF.